This T cell receptor (beta chain) comes out of a study of response to subunit inactivated influenza vaccine. TCRdb re-derived calls from the RT-PCR reads in MiXCR, one entry per CDR3 protein. Among about 650,000 distinct CDR3 sequences listed, approximately 15% were seen once. This clonotype was observed a handful of times. Its antigen is unidentified. The germline gives CDR1 ENHRY, CDR2 SYGVKD. The CDR3 loop spans 18 amino acids. V was clipped by 4 bases and J by 0 bases, with 16 bases between them. Study-wide points: Each seasonal influenza vaccination, the authors suggested, recruits few new T cells.

The input for sequencing was PBMCs from blood, taken less than 15 days before vaccination. This chain uses TRBV10-3 with TRBJ2-6; D may be TRBD1 or TRBD2 (6 bases each). The sequence derives from a middle-aged man who received an inactivated influenza vaccine. CDR3 region: CAISGFGGGRSGANVLTF. The CDR3 bases are TGTGCCATCAGTGGTTTCGGGGGCGGTCGCTCTGGGGCCAACGTCCTGACTTTC.